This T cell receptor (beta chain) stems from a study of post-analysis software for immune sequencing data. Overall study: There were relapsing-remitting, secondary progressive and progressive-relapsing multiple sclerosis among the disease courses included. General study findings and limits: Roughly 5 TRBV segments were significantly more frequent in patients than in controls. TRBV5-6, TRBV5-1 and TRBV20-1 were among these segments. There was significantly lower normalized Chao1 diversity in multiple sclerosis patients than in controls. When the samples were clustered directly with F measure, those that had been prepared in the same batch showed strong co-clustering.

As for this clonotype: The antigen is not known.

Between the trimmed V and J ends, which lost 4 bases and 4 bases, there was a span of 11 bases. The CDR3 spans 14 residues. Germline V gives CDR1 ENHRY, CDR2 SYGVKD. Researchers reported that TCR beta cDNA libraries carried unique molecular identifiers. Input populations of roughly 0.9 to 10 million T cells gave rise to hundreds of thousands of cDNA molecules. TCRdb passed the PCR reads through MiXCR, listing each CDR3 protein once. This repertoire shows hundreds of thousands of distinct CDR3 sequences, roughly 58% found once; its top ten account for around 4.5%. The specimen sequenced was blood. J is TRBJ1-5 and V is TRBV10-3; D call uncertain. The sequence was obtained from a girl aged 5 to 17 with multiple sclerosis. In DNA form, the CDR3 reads TGTGCCATCAGTGCCGCAGGCGATAATCAGCCCCAGCATTTT. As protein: CAISAAGDNQPQHF.